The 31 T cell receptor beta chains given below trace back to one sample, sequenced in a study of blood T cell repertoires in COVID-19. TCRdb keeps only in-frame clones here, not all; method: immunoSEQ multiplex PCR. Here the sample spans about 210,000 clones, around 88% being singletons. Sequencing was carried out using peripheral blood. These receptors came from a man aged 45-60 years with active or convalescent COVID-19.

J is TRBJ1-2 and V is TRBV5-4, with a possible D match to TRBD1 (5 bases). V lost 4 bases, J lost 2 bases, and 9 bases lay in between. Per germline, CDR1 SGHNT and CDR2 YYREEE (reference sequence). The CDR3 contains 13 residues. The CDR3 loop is CASSPRGNYGYTF. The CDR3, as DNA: TGTGCCAGCAGCCCAAGGGGAAACTATGGCTACACCTTC.

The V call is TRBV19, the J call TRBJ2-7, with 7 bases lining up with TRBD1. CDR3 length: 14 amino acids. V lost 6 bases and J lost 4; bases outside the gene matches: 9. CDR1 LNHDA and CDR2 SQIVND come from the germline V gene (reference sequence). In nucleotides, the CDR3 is TGTGCCAGTAGCCCTCGACAGGGACCTTACGAGCAGTACTTC. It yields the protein CASSPRQGPYEQYF.

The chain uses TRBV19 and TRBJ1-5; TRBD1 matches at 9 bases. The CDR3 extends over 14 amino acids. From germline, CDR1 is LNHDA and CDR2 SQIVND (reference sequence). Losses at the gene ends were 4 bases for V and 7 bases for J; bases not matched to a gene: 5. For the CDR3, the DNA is TGTGCCAGTAGTACTACAGGGGGCAGGCAGCCCCAGCATTTT. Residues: CASSTTGGRQPQHF.

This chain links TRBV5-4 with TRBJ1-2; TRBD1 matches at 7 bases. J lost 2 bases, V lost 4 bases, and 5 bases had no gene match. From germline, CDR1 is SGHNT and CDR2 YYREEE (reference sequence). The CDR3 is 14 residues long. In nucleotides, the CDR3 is TGTGCCAGCAGCCCTCAGACAGGGAACTATGGCTACACCTTC. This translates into CASSPQTGNYGYTF.

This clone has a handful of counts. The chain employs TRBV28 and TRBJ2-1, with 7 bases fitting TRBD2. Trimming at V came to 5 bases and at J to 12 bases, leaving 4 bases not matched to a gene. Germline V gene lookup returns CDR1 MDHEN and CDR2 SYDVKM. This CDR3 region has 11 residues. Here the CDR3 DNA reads TGTGCCAGCAGTAACCGACTAGCGCAGTTCTTC. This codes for CASSNRLAQFF.

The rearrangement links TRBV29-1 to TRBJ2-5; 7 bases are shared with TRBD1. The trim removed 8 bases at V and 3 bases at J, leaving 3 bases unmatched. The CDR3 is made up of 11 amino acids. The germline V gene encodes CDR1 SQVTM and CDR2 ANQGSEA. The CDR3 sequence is CSPGQKETQYF. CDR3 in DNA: TGCAGCCCGGGACAGAAAGAGACCCAGTACTTC.

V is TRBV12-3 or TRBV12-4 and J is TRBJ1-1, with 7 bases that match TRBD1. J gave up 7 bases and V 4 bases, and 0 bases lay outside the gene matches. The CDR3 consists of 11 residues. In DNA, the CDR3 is TGTGCCAGCAGTTACAGGGGTGAAGCTTTCTTT. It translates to CASSYRGEAFF.

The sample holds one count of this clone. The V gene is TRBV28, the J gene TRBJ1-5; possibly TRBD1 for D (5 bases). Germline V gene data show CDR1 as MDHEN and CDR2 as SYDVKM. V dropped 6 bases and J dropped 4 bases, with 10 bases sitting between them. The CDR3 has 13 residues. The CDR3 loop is CASSRGGNQPQHF. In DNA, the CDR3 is TGTGCCAGCAGCCGTGGGGGGAATCAGCCCCAGCATTTT.

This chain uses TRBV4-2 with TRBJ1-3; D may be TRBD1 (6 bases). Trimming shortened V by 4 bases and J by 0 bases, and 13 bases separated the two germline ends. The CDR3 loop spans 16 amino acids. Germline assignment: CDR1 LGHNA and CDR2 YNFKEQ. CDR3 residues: CASSPPGGDSGNTIYF. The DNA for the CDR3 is TGTGCCAGCAGCCCTCCTGGGGGCGACTCTGGAAACACCATATATTTT.

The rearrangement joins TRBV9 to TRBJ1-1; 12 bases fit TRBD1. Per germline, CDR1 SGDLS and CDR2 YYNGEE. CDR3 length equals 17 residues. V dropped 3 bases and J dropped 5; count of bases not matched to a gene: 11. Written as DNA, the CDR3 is TGTGCCAGCAGCGACACCGGGACAGGGGGCTGGAGAACTGAAGCTTTCTTT. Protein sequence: CASSDTGTGGWRTEAFF.

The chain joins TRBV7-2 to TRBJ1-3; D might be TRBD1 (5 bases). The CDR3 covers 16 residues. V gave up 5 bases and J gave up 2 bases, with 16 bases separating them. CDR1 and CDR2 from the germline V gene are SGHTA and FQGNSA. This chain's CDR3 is CASSPGLSGPGNTIYF. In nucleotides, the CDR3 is TGTGCCAGCAGCCCGGGACTGTCCGGGCCTGGAAACACCATATATTTT.

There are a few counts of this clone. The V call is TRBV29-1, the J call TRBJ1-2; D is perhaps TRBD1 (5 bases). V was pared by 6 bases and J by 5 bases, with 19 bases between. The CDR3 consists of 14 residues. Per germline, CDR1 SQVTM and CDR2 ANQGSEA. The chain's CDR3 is CSVPETARAYGYTF. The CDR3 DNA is TGCAGCGTACCTGAGACAGCGCGCGCGTATGGCTACACCTTC.

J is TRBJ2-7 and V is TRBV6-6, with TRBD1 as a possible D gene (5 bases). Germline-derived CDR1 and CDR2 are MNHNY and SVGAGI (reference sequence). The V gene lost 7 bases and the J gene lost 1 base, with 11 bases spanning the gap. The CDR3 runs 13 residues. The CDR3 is CASTDQGSYEQYF. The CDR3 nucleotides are TGTGCCAGCACCGATCAGGGTTCCTACGAGCAGTACTTC.

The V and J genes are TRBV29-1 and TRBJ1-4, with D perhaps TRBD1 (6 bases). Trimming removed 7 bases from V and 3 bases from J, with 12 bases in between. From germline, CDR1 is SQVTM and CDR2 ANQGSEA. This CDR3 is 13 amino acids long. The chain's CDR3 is CSGYQGSNEKLFF. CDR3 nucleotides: TGCAGCGGATACCAGGGGTCTAATGAAAAACTGTTTTTT.

CDR3 in amino acids: CSASPSTAPNQPQHF. CDR3 sequence (DNA): TGCAGTGCTAGTCCCTCGACAGCGCCGAATCAGCCCCAGCATTTT. The chain joins TRBV20-1 to TRBJ1-5; possibly TRBD1 for D (5 bases). The CDR3 has 15 amino acids. Deletions cut 3 bases from V and 4 bases from J, with 16 bases between. CDR1 DFQATT and CDR2 SNEGSKA come from the germline V gene (reference sequence).

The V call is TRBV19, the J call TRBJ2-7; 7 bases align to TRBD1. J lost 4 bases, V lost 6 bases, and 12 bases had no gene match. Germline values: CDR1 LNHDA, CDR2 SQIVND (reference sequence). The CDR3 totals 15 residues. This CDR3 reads CASRDPGQTHYEQYF. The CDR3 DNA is TGTGCCAGTAGGGATCCGGGACAGACGCATTACGAGCAGTACTTC.

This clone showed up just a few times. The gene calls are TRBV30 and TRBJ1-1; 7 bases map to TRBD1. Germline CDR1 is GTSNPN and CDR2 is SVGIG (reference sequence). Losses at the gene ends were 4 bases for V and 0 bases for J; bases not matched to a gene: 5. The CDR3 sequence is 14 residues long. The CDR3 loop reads CAWTRDRLNTEAFF. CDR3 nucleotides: TGTGCCTGGACGAGGGACAGACTGAACACTGAAGCTTTCTTT.

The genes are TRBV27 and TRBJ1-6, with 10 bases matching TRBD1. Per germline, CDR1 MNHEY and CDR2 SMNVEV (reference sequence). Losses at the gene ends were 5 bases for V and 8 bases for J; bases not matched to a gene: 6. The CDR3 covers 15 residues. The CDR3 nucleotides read TGTGCCAGCAGTCGACAGGGGGCGCATGATTCACCCCTCCACTTT. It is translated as CASSRQGAHDSPLHF.

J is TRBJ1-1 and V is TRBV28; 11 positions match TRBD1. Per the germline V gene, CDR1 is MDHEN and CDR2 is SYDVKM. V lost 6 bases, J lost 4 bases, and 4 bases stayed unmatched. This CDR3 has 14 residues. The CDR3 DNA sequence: TGTGCCAGCAGAGGGGACAGGGGGTTCACTGAAGCTTTCTTT. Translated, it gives CASRGDRGFTEAFF. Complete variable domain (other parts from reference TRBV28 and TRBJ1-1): DVKVTQSSRYLVKRTGEKVFLECVQDMDHENMFWYRQDPGLGLRLIYFSYDVKMKEKGDIPEGYSVSREKKERFSLILESASTNQTSMYLCASRGDRGFTEAFFGQGTRLTVV.

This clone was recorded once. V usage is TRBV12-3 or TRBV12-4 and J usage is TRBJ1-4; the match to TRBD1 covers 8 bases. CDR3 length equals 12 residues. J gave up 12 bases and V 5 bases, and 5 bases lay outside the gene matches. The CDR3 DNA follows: TGTGCCAGCAGTACTAACAGGGGGGAACTGTTTTTT. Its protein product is CASSTNRGELFF.

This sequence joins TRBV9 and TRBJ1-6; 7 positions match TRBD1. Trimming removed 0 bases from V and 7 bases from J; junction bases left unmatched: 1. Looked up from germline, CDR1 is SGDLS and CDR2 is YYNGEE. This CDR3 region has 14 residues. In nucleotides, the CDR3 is TGTGCCAGCAGCGTAGAGGGGGCGAATTCACCCCTCCACTTT. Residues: CASSVEGANSPLHF.

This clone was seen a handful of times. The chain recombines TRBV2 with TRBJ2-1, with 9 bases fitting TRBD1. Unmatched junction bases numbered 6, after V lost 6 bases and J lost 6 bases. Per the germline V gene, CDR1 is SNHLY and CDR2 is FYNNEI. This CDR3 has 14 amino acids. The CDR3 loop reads CASRDRGGLNEQFF. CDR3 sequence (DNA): TGTGCCAGCAGAGACAGGGGGGGTCTCAATGAGCAGTTCTTC. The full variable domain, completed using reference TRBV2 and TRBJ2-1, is EPEVTQTPSHQVTQMGQEVILRCVPISNHLYFYWYRQILGQKVEFLVSFYNNEISEKSEIFDDQFSVERPDGSNFTLKIRSTKLEDSAMYFCASRDRGGLNEQFFGPGTRLTVL.

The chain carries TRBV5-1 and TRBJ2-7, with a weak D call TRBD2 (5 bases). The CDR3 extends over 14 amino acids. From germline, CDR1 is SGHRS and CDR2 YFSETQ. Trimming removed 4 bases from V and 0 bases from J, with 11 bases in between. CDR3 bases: TGCGCCAGCAGCGCACAAGGGAGCTCCTACGAGCAGTACTTC. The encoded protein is CASSAQGSSYEQYF.

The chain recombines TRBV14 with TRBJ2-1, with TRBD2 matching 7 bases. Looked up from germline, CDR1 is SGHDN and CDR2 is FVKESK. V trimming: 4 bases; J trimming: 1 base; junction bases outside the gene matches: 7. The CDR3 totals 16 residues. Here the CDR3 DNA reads TGTGCCAGCAGCCGAATCGTGGGAGGGTCCTACAATGAGCAGTTCTTC. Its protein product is CASSRIVGGSYNEQFF.

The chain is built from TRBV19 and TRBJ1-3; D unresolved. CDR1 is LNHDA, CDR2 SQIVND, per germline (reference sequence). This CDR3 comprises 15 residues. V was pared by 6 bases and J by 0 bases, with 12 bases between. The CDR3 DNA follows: TGTGCCAGTAGCCAGAATTGGGCCTCTGGAAACACCATATATTTT. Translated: CASSQNWASGNTIYF.

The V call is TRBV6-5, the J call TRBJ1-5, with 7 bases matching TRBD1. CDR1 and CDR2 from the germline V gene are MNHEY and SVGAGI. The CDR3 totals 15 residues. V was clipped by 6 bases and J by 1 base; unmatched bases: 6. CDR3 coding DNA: TGTGCCAGCAGGGGACAGCTTATAAGCAATCAGCCCCAGCATTTT. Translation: CASRGQLISNQPQHF.

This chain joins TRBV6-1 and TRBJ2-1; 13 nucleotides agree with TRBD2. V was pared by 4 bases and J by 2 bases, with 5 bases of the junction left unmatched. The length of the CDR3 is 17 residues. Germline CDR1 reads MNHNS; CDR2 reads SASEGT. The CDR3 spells CASSGSGLAGAYNEQFF. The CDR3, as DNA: TGTGCCAGCAGTGGGTCTGGACTAGCGGGAGCCTACAATGAGCAGTTCTTC.

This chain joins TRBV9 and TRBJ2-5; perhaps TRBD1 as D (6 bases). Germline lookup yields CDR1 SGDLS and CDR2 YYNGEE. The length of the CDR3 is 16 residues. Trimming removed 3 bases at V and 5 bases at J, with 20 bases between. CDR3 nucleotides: TGTGCCAGCAGCGAAGGGGGTGGCCGCCCCCCCGAGACCCAGTACTTC. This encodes CASSEGGGRPPETQYF.

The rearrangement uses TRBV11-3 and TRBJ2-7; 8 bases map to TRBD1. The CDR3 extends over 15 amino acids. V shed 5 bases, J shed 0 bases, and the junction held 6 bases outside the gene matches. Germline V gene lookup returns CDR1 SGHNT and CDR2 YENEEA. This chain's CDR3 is CASSPHRGISYEQYF. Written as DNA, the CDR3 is TGTGCCAGCAGCCCACACAGGGGGATCTCCTACGAGCAGTACTTC. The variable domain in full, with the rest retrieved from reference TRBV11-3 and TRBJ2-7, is EAGVVQSPRYKIIEKKQPVAFWCNPISGHNTLYWYLQNLGQGPELLIRYENEEAVDDSQLPKDRFSAERLKGVDSTLKIQPAELGDSAVYLCASSPHRGISYEQYFGPGTRLTVT.

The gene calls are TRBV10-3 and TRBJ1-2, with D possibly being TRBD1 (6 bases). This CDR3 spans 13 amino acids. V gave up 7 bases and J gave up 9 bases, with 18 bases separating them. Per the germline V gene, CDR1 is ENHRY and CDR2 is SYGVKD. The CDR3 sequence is CAITSTGDRRYTF. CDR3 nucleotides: TGTGCCATCACTTCGACAGGCGATAGGCGCTACACCTTC.

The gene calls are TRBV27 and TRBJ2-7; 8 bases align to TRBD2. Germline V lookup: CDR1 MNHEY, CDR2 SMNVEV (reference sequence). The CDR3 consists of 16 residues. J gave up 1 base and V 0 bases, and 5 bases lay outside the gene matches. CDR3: CASSLSAGLASYEQYF. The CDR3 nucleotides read TGTGCCAGCAGTTTATCCGCCGGACTAGCTTCCTACGAGCAGTACTTC.